These 22 T cell receptor beta chains were sequenced from one sample in a study of blood T cell repertoires in COVID-19. Clones were read by immunoSEQ multiplex PCR, and TCRdb kept only the in-frame ones, dropping some. The sample records a few hundred thousand clones, about four fifths being singletons. Sequences were obtained from peripheral blood. These receptors originate from a person aged 65-85 years with COVID-19, enrolled during active disease.

The rearrangement links TRBV28 to TRBJ1-5, with no clear D. CDR3 length equals 16 residues. Germline values: CDR1 MDHEN, CDR2 SYDVKM. Trimming stripped 3 bases from V and 6 bases from J, with 18 bases between. CDR3 sequence reads: CASSLWASSMGQPQHF. In DNA form, the CDR3 reads TGTGCCAGCAGTTTGTGGGCCTCAAGTATGGGTCAGCCCCAGCATTTT.

The chain is built from TRBV6-5 and TRBJ1-6, with TRBD1 matching 8 bases. This CDR3 has 15 amino acids. Germline trimming cut 5 bases from V and 8 bases from J; bases unmatched to any gene: 8. From germline, CDR1 is MNHEY and CDR2 SVGAGI. The CDR3 DNA is TGTGCCAGCAGTCGCCAGGGGGCGTGGGATTCACCCCTCCACTTT. Protein product: CASSRQGAWDSPLHF.

This clone occurred once. The CDR3 here is CASSVGGQGRETQYF. For the CDR3, the DNA is TGTGCCAGCAGCGTAGGGGGACAGGGGCGAGAGACCCAGTACTTC. The chain is built from TRBV9 and TRBJ2-5; 10 positions match TRBD1. CDR3 length equals 15 residues. V lost 0 bases to trimming and J lost 4 bases; unmatched junction nucleotides: 3. Germline lookup yields CDR1 SGDLS and CDR2 YYNGEE. Full variable domain (outside the CDR3, taken from reference TRBV9 and TRBJ2-5): DSGVTQTPKHLITATGQRVTLRCSPRSGDLSVYWYQQSLDQGLQFLIQYYNGEERAKGNILERFSAQQFPDLHSELNLSSLELGDSALYFCASSVGGQGRETQYFGPGTRLLVL.

This clone was observed a single time. The rearrangement uses TRBV28 and TRBJ1-6; D ambiguous. CDR1 and CDR2 from the germline V gene are MDHEN and SYDVKM. V lost 8 bases, J lost 7 bases, and 15 bases lay in between. This CDR3 region has 14 residues. The CDR3 protein is CASEDYGPNSPLHF. In nucleotides, the CDR3 is TGTGCCAGCGAAGATTACGGTCCGAATTCACCCCTCCACTTT.

V is TRBV19 and J is TRBJ1-5, with D maybe TRBD1 (6 bases). The ends were cut back, 5 bases at V and 6 bases at J, with 17 bases in the middle. Germline-derived CDR1 and CDR2 are LNHDA and SQIVND (reference sequence). The CDR3 extends over 15 amino acids. Written as DNA, the CDR3 is TGTGCCAGTAGTGAGTCCGCAGGGGCCGTTCAGCCCCAGCATTTT. Translated, it gives CASSESAGAVQPQHF. Variable domain in full (rest from reference TRBV19 and TRBJ1-5): DGGITQSPKYLFRKEGQNVTLSCEQNLNHDAMYWYRQDPGQGLRLIYYSQIVNDFQKGDIAEGYSVSREKKESFPLTVTSAQKNPTAFYLCASSESAGAVQPQHFGDGTRLSIL.

The chain joins TRBV28 to TRBJ1-5, with no clear D. V was shortened by 1 base and J by 3 bases, with 7 bases between the two germline ends. Per the germline V gene, CDR1 is MDHEN and CDR2 is SYDVKM. The CDR3 has 14 residues. CDR3 bases: TGTGCCAGCAGTTTATCATCCCACAATCAGCCCCAGCATTTT. This codes for CASSLSSHNQPQHF.

The chain has TRBV5-1 and TRBJ1-1, with D perhaps matching TRBD1 (5 bases). The CDR3 is 15 amino acids. The V gene's germline CDR1 is SGHRS and CDR2 YFSETQ. V was pared by 2 bases and J by 0 bases, with 11 bases between. CDR3 loop: CASSLAGPMNTEAFF. The CDR3 bases are TGCGCCAGCAGCTTAGCAGGGCCCATGAACACTGAAGCTTTCTTT. Full variable domain (missing parts from reference TRBV5-1 and TRBJ1-1): KAGVTQTPRYLIKTRGQQVTLSCSPISGHRSVSWYQQTPGQGLQFLFEYFSETQRNKGNFPGRFSGRQFSNSRSEMNVSTLELGDSALYLCASSLAGPMNTEAFFGQGTRLTVV.

As DNA, the CDR3 is TGTGCCAGCGGGACATCTAGTTCGCGGCAGTATTTT. This translates into CASGTSSSRQYF. The rearrangement joins TRBV7-9 to TRBJ2-3; possibly TRBD1 for D (6 bases). The CDR3 is 12 amino acids. Trimming removed 8 bases from V and 11 bases from J, with 17 bases in between. From germline, CDR1 is SEHNR and CDR2 FQNEAQ (reference sequence).

This clone appeared a few times. This sequence joins TRBV6-2 or TRBV6-3 and TRBJ2-1; TRBD2 is a possible D gene (5 bases). V was cut by 1 base and J by 16 bases, with 23 bases left in between. CDR1 MNHEY and CDR2 SVGEGT come from the germline V gene. The CDR3 consists of 15 residues. CDR3 amino acids: CASSYLRRLTAATFF. The CDR3 nucleotides read TGTGCCAGCAGTTACTTGCGGAGACTAACCGCCGCTACTTTCTTC.

V gene TRBV7-3 combines with J gene TRBJ2-6; D is unresolved. V was trimmed by 7 bases and J by 0 bases, leaving 13 bases between them. Germline CDR1 reads SGHTA; CDR2 reads FQGTGA. The CDR3 has 16 amino acids. CDR3 amino acids: CASTMTPSSGANVLTF. The CDR3 DNA follows: TGTGCCAGCACCATGACACCCTCCTCTGGGGCCAACGTCCTGACTTTC.

This rearrangement joins TRBV5-4 to TRBJ2-1; 7 nucleotides agree with TRBD2. CDR1 is SGHNT and CDR2 is YYREEE in the germline V gene (reference sequence). CDR3 length equals 14 residues. J lost 5 bases, V lost 7 bases, and 9 bases had no gene match. CDR3 region: CASFTLRGNNEQFF. In DNA form, the CDR3 reads TGTGCCAGCTTCACGCTGCGGGGGAACAATGAGCAGTTCTTC.

This chain connects TRBV27 to TRBJ1-5, with 9 bases lining up with TRBD1. V dropped 7 bases and J dropped 6; count of bases not matched to a gene: 13. Germline lookup yields CDR1 MNHEY and CDR2 SMNVEV (reference sequence). The CDR3 runs to 16 residues. CDR3 sequence: CASKLTGTGFFQPQHF. As DNA, the CDR3 is TGTGCCAGCAAACTTACCGGGACAGGGTTTTTTCAGCCCCAGCATTTT.

This clone showed up just once. The chain is built from TRBV15 and TRBJ2-5, with a possible D match to TRBD1 (5 bases). The CDR3 has 13 amino acids. V lost 8 bases to trimming and J lost 0 bases, with 10 bases between them. Germline CDR1 and CDR2: LNHNV and YYDKDF (reference sequence). The CDR3 bases are TGTGCCACCGGGGCAGGCGACCAAGAGACCCAGTACTTC. This gives the protein CATGAGDQETQYF.

The V gene is TRBV24-1, the J gene TRBJ2-3; no definite D call. From germline, CDR1 is KGHDR and CDR2 SFDVKD. The length of the CDR3 is 15 residues. Trimming left V 5 bases short and J 4 bases short, with 15 bases between. In nucleotides, the CDR3 is TGTGCCACCAGTGCCAAACCACGGGTGGCAGATACGCAGTATTTT. This encodes CATSAKPRVADTQYF.

This clone was found a few times. The rearrangement uses TRBV27 and TRBJ1-6; 8 bases are a match to TRBD1. The V and J ends lost 3 bases and 10 bases, in that order; junction bases with no gene match: 8. The CDR3 runs to 15 residues. Germline lookup yields CDR1 MNHEY and CDR2 SMNVEV (reference sequence). In DNA form, the CDR3 reads TGTGCCAGCAGTTTCGGCAGGGGGCTTGGGTCACCCCTCCACTTT. This encodes CASSFGRGLGSPLHF.

This rearrangement joins TRBV4-2 to TRBJ1-5; D might be TRBD1 (6 bases). Deletions cut 0 bases from V and 6 bases from J, with 15 bases between. Germline V gene sequence: CDR1 LGHNA, CDR2 YNFKEQ. This CDR3 contains 16 residues. This CDR3 reads CASSQDVSQGFQPQHF. Written as DNA, the CDR3 is TGTGCCAGCAGCCAAGATGTGTCACAGGGCTTTCAGCCCCAGCATTTT.

This chain uses TRBV19 with TRBJ2-3, with D unclear. The ends were cut back, 7 bases at V and 4 bases at J, with 15 bases in the middle. The CDR3 extends over 14 amino acids. Germline V gene sequence: CDR1 LNHDA, CDR2 SQIVND (reference sequence). CDR3 sequence reads: CASKLASGSDTQYF. The CDR3 region has the DNA TGTGCCAGTAAGTTGGCTAGTGGTTCAGATACGCAGTATTTT. The whole variable domain, filled in from reference TRBV19 and TRBJ2-3, reads DGGITQSPKYLFRKEGQNVTLSCEQNLNHDAMYWYRQDPGQGLRLIYYSQIVNDFQKGDIAEGYSVSREKKESFPLTVTSAQKNPTAFYLCASKLASGSDTQYFGPGTRLTVL.

J is TRBJ1-2 and V is TRBV2; 10 bases align to TRBD1. The CDR3 is 16 residues long. With V trimmed by 4 bases and J by 7 bases, 12 bases remained unmatched. CDR1 and CDR2 (germline): SNHLY, FYNNEI. The CDR3 nucleotides are TGTGCCAGCAGTGCTGCGACAGGGGGCGAATGGGGTGGCTACACCTTC. It codes for CASSAATGGEWGGYTF.

As for this clone: The sample carries other DNA sequences with the same CDR3. The V and J genes are TRBV5-1 and TRBJ2-1, with 16 bases identical to TRBD2. CDR1 is SGHRS and CDR2 is YFSETQ in the germline V gene. The length of the CDR3 is 15 residues. The V segment lost 4 bases and the J segment 7 bases; nucleotides outside the gene matches: 2. CDR3 in amino acids: CASSPGLAGGNEQFF. The CDR3 DNA sequence: TGCGCCAGCAGCCCGGGACTAGCGGGGGGGAATGAGCAGTTCTTC.

CDR3 in DNA: TGTGCCAGTAGTTCTAGCGGGAGCACCGGGGAGCTGTTTTTT. It encodes CASSSSGSTGELFF. The chain carries TRBV19 and TRBJ2-2, with 10 bases matching TRBD2. In germline, CDR1 is LNHDA, CDR2 SQIVND (reference sequence). The CDR3 sequence is 14 residues long. Germline trimming cut 5 bases from V and 4 bases from J; bases unmatched to any gene: 1. Full variable domain (remainder filled in from reference TRBV19 and TRBJ2-2): DGGITQSPKYLFRKEGQNVTLSCEQNLNHDAMYWYRQDPGQGLRLIYYSQIVNDFQKGDIAEGYSVSREKKESFPLTVTSAQKNPTAFYLCASSSSGSTGELFFGEGSRLTVL.

V gene TRBV11-3 combines with J gene TRBJ2-5; 8 bases map to TRBD2. There are 13 residues in the CDR3. Germline CDR1 is SGHNT and CDR2 is YENEEA. After removal of 2 bases from V and 4 bases from J, the junction contained 0 bases not matched to a gene. The CDR3 spells CASSLRGGETQYF. The CDR3 nucleotides are TGTGCCAGCAGCTTACGGGGGGGAGAGACCCAGTACTTC.

The V call is TRBV9, the J call TRBJ2-6; a possible D gene is TRBD2 (5 bases). Per the germline V gene, CDR1 is SGDLS and CDR2 is YYNGEE. V shed 4 bases and J shed 1 base, with 9 bases lying between them. CDR3 length: 15 residues. The CDR3 is CASSLGVSGANVLTF. In DNA, the CDR3 is TGTGCCAGCAGCCTCGGGGTTTCTGGGGCCAACGTCCTGACTTTC.